This T cell receptor (beta chain) was captured by sequencing in a study of T cells in Graves' hyperthyroidism and ophthalmopathy. This CDR3 has 15 residues. The V gene end was trimmed by 5 bases and the J gene end by 2 bases; junction bases not matched to a gene: 7. The germline V gene encodes CDR1 LGHNA and CDR2 YSLEER. Amplification targeted TCR beta CDR3 regions from RNA transcripts. With the HTBI primer set, the TCR CDR3 went through a first round of RT-PCR. MiXCR, run by TCRdb on the multiplex PCR reads, gives a single entry per CDR3 protein. The sample lists roughly 750,000 distinct CDR3 sequences; roughly 15% were seen once. This clonotype was recorded a few times. A patient was excluded if there was uncontrolled infection, other autoimmune disease, pregnancy or lactation. The PBMCs studied were ones that came from around 10 ml fresh peripheral blood.

The source is a man aged 18-30 years with Graves' hyperthyroidism. The sequencing input was blood. The chain links TRBV4-3 to TRBJ2-7, with 9 bases lining up with TRBD2. The CDR3 nucleotides read TGCGCCAGCAGCGACGGGACTAGCTCGCCCTACGAGCAGTACTTC. It translates to CASSDGTSSPYEQYF.